This T cell receptor (beta chain) was captured by sequencing in a study of T-cell reconstitution after alpha-beta-depleted transplantation in children. As for this clonotype: The target antigen is unknown.

Looked up from germline, CDR1 is MNHEY and CDR2 is SVGEGT. The CDR3 covers 17 residues. V gave up 5 bases and J gave up 4 bases, with 21 bases separating them. General study findings and limits: Fresh T-cell production supplied most of the T-cell counts and diversity seen one year after transplant. Elevated TCRbeta diversity at day 60 was traced, in some patients, to surviving recipient T cells and thymic progenitors.

Construction of the TCRbeta library involved unique molecular identifiers. TCRdb passed the PCR reads through MiXCR, listing each CDR3 protein once. Seen here are around 200,000 distinct CDR3 sequences, 17% observed once, and the top ten hold 43%. The sample was PBMCs, mostly from graft donor cells, taken 360 days after TCRalphabeta/CD19-depleted stem cell transplant. The receptor was derived from a male patient aged 2-10 years who had a stem cell transplant for acute lymphoblastic leukemia, so the T cells may come from the graft donor. This chain uses TRBV6-2 or TRBV6-3 with TRBJ2-1; possibly TRBD2 for D (5 bases). Here the CDR3 DNA reads TGTGCCAGCAGTGCCTTTCGGGGTTCGATTAGGTACAATGAGCAGTTCTTC. Its protein product is CASSAFRGSIRYNEQFF.